The clone carrying this T cell receptor (beta chain) was recorded many times. Its specificity is not known. MiXCR was run by TCRdb on the 5' RACE reads, yielding one entry per CDR3 protein. This sample has about 350,000 distinct CDR3 sequences, with about an eighth found just once. The CDR3 contains 17 residues. CDR1 and CDR2 (germline): SGHDN, FVKESK. V dropped 2 bases and J dropped 1; count of bases not matched to a gene: 6. The entry originates in a study of T-cell memory formation after mild COVID-19. Overall study results and limits: The study found balanced CD4/CD8 in clones contracting day 15 to 85 and a CD4+ lean in later expanders. The authors did not confirm SARS-CoV-2 specificity of second-wave clones peaking day 37. Memory sampled before infection contained some responding clones, suggesting cross-reactive memory joined.

The origin of this receptor is a man younger than 35 who had mild COVID-19 (a few samples of this study predate the infection). Cell type and time point are not known. V usage is TRBV14 and J usage is TRBJ2-3; TRBD2 aligns across 10 bases. Sequencing was performed on PBMCs or a T cell subset sorted from them (not recorded which). This chain's CDR3 is CASSQSTGTSGTDTQYF. The CDR3 region has the DNA TGTGCCAGCAGCCAATCCACCGGGACTAGCGGCACAGATACGCAGTATTTT.